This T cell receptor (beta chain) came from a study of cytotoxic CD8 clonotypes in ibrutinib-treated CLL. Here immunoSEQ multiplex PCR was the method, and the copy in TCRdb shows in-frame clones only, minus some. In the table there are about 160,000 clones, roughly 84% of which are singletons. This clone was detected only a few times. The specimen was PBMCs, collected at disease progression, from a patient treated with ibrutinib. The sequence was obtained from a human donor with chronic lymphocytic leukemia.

For the CDR3, the DNA is TGTGCCAGCAGCCCGGACGGGAGCCTCTACGAGCAGTACTTC. Translating it yields CASSPDGSLYEQYF. J is TRBJ2-7 and V is TRBV7-3; the D gene is possibly TRBD2 (6 bases). V was trimmed by 5 bases and J by 3 bases, leaving 14 bases between them. The CDR3 loop spans 14 amino acids. CDR1 and CDR2 (germline): SGHTA, FQGTGA.